Here is one TCR beta chain with its context. This record comes from a study of T cell changes during pregnancy in multiple sclerosis. Libraries were prepared by immunoSEQ multiplex PCR; TCRdb keeps only in-frame clonotypes and omits some of them. The table lists over 85,000 clones, around 93% of them singletons. CDR3 length: 15 residues. Looked up from germline, CDR1 is LNHDA and CDR2 is SQIVND (reference sequence). V shed 5 bases, J shed 7 bases, and the junction held 8 bases outside the gene matches. The V and J genes are TRBV19 and TRBJ1-6, with TRBD1 matching over 7 bases. Specimen: peripheral blood, collected in the first trimester of pregnancy. The sequence was obtained from a female donor in good health, enrolled as a control in a pregnancy study. DNA of the CDR3: TGTGCCAGTAGTGCCTGGGACAGACAAAATTCACCCCTCCACTTT. Its protein is CASSAWDRQNSPLHF.